This entry lists 10 T cell receptor beta chains sequenced from one sample in a study of blood T cell repertoires in COVID-19. The table came from immunoSEQ multiplex PCR; TCRdb's copy has only in-frame clones and leaves some out. The data show fewer than 250,000 clones, approximately 91% seen once. Material: peripheral blood. Receptors originate from a man in his sixties who had recovered from COVID-19.

This chain joins TRBV5-1 and TRBJ1-1; 9 bases agree with TRBD1. CDR3 length: 12 amino acids. V gave up 2 bases and J gave up 9 bases; unmatched junction bases: 2. Per the germline V gene, CDR1 is SGHRS and CDR2 is YFSETQ. This CDR3 is CASSLGQGKAFF. The CDR3 DNA follows: TGCGCCAGCAGCTTAGGACAGGGGAAAGCTTTCTTT.

The chain combines TRBV10-3 with TRBJ1-5; weak D call: TRBD1 (6 bases). The CDR3 runs 14 residues. Germline loops: CDR1 ENHRY, CDR2 SYGVKD. The V gene lost 4 bases and the J gene lost 7 bases, with 14 bases spanning the gap. This CDR3 reads CAISGGQGGQPQHF. CDR3 nucleotides: TGTGCCATCAGTGGGGGGCAGGGCGGACAGCCCCAGCATTTT.

The chain is built from TRBV20-1 and TRBJ1-2; perhaps TRBD1 as D (5 bases). V was pared by 3 bases and J by 4 bases, with 12 bases between. The CDR3 loop spans 13 amino acids. Germline CDR1 DFQATT, CDR2 SNEGSKA (reference sequence). The CDR3 sequence is CSASSRVIYGYTF. CDR3 nucleotides: TGCAGTGCTAGTTCCAGGGTAATCTATGGCTACACCTTC.

The V call is TRBV6-5, the J call TRBJ2-3; D possibly corresponds to TRBD2 (5 bases). Germline CDR1 reads MNHEY; CDR2 reads SVGAGI. This CDR3 spans 15 amino acids. The V gene lost 8 bases and the J gene lost 0 bases, with 15 bases spanning the gap. The CDR3 protein is CASCTRTPSTDTQYF. The CDR3 DNA is TGTGCCAGCTGCACTAGAACCCCCAGCACAGATACGCAGTATTTT.

The V call is TRBV5-5, the J call TRBJ2-2; 13 positions agree with TRBD2. CDR3 length: 19 residues. From germline, CDR1 is SGHKS and CDR2 YYEKEE (reference sequence). The V gene end was trimmed by 2 bases and the J gene end by 1 base; junction bases not matched to a gene: 8. CDR3 DNA: TGTGCCAGCAGCTTAACTAGCGGGGGGGCCTCTAGGAACACCGGGGAGCTGTTTTTT. Protein product: CASSLTSGGASRNTGELFF.

The chain combines TRBV6-7 with TRBJ2-7; the D is unclear. TRBV6-7 is an ORF; its function is uncertain. V lost 0 bases, J lost 3 bases, and 36 bases lay in between. The CDR3 length is 23 residues. The CDR3 region is CASSYSKLEVKTLIHHYYYEQYF. CDR3 nucleotides: TGTGCCAGCAGTTACTCGAAGTTAGAGGTGAAAACCCTTATCCACCACTACTACTACGAGCAGTACTTC.

This sequence joins TRBV7-2 and TRBJ2-6; a weak D match, TRBD2 (6 bases). Germline CDR1 reads SGHTA; CDR2 reads FQGNSA. V lost 4 bases and J 0 bases, leaving 16 bases between the germline ends. The CDR3 covers 18 residues. DNA for the CDR3: TGTGCCAGCAGCTGGGACTCCCGGACAAGCTCTGGGGCCAACGTCCTGACTTTC. Translated: CASSWDSRTSSGANVLTF.

V usage is TRBV4-3 and J usage is TRBJ2-1, with D possibly TRBD1 on 7 matching bases. CDR1 and CDR2 (germline): LGHNA, YSLEER. V lost 3 bases and J 5 bases, leaving 20 bases between the germline ends. The CDR3 is made up of 17 amino acids. DNA of the CDR3: TGCGCCAGCAGCCACTCCTTAAGGCGGGACAGTAACAATGAGCAGTTCTTC. Translating gives CASSHSLRRDSNNEQFF.

This chain links TRBV19 with TRBJ1-4; weak D call: TRBD1 (6 bases). The germline V gene has CDR1 LNHDA and CDR2 SQIVND (reference sequence). The V and J ends lost 1 base and 11 bases respectively, with 14 bases between them. This CDR3 region has 14 residues. The CDR3 loop reads CASSIVGGSRKLFF. CDR3 DNA sequence: TGTGCCAGTAGTATAGTTGGGGGCTCCAGGAAACTGTTTTTT.

The CDR3 loop is CASSPLGAYGYTF. The CDR3 nucleotides read TGTGCCAGCTCACCACTGGGGGCTTATGGCTACACCTTC. The chain employs TRBV18 and TRBJ1-2; D might be TRBD1 (6 bases). Germline values: CDR1 KGHSH, CDR2 LQKENI. The CDR3 covers 13 residues. Trimming cost V 1 base and J 5 bases, with 8 bases left between them.